One sample yielded the 19 T cell receptor beta chains listed below, sequenced in a study of long-term antiretroviral therapy in people with HIV. It was version v3.0 of the immunoSEQ assay that was run at survey level. Generated by immunoSEQ multiplex PCR, the TCRdb table keeps only in-frame clones and is missing some. The sample holds approximately 20,000 clones, 70% to 85% seen once. The sample in question was unsorted PBMCs, obtained 0.5 years after starting antiretroviral therapy. The source of these receptors is a man in his late teens or twenties with HIV.

This clone was detected once. This chain uses TRBV29-1 with TRBJ2-7; tentatively, D is TRBD1 (6 bases). Germline V lookup: CDR1 SQVTM, CDR2 ANQGSEA. Trimming pared 6 bases from V and 0 bases from J, leaving 15 bases between. The CDR3 runs to 14 residues. The CDR3 region is CSVLRQESSYEQYF. CDR3 nucleotides: TGCAGCGTGCTGAGACAGGAGAGCTCCTACGAGCAGTACTTC.

V and J are TRBV7-9 and TRBJ2-5; D perhaps matches TRBD1 (6 bases). V dropped 2 bases and J dropped 4 bases, with 14 bases sitting between them. CDR3 length: 15 residues. The V gene's germline CDR1 is SEHNR and CDR2 FQNEAQ (reference sequence). The CDR3 sequence: CASSLIFGRGETQYF. The CDR3, as DNA: TGTGCCAGCAGCTTAATATTCGGCAGGGGAGAGACCCAGTACTTC.

The chain joins TRBV27 to TRBJ2-7; 7 bases line up with TRBD1. The V gene end was trimmed by 6 bases and the J gene end by 2 bases; junction bases not matched to a gene: 7. From germline, CDR1 is MNHEY and CDR2 SMNVEV (reference sequence). The CDR3 extends over 14 amino acids. The CDR3 nucleotides read TGTGCCAGCAGCGAGACAGGGTTAGCCTACGAGCAGTACTTC. Its translation: CASSETGLAYEQYF.

V is TRBV15 and J is TRBJ1-6; maybe TRBD1 (5 bases). The CDR3 covers 15 residues. The V gene's germline CDR1 is LNHNV and CDR2 YYDKDF (reference sequence). The germline V and J ends were trimmed by 8 bases and 9 bases, with 20 bases remaining between them. CDR3 loop: CATEERRQGASPLHF. The CDR3 region has the DNA TGTGCCACCGAAGAAAGGAGGCAGGGTGCTTCACCCCTCCACTTT.

This clone was detected only a few times. A junction end diverges from the germline sequence, so it may reflect a read error. The chain is built from TRBV5-1 and TRBJ2-3, with 7 nucleotides matching TRBD2. CDR1 is SGHRS, CDR2 YFSETQ, per germline. The CDR3 is 13 residues long. The CDR3 loop reads CASSVGPGLRVLF. In nucleotides, the CDR3 is TGCGCCAGCAGCGTGGGACCGGGACTACGGGTTCTTTTT.

The chain recombines TRBV9 with TRBJ2-2; 11 bases are shared with TRBD2. V lost 0 bases, J lost 7 bases, and 2 bases stayed unmatched. Per germline, CDR1 SGDLS and CDR2 YYNGEE. The CDR3 contains 15 residues. The DNA for the CDR3 is TGTGCCAGCAGCGTAGCTAGCGGGGGGTTCGGGGAGCTGTTTTTT. Amino acid sequence: CASSVASGGFGELFF.

The chain has TRBV4-3 and TRBJ2-1, with D possibly called TRBD1 or TRBD2 (5 bases each). This CDR3 has 16 residues. Germline V lookup: CDR1 LGHNA, CDR2 YSLEER. V was shortened by 2 bases and J by 0 bases, with 11 bases between the two germline ends. The CDR3 nucleotides are TGCGCCAGCAGCCAATCTAGGGACCTCTCCTACAATGAGCAGTTCTTC. Protein sequence: CASSQSRDLSYNEQFF.

This clone was found a few times. The chain employs TRBV7-9 and TRBJ1-5; 10 bases match TRBD1. The length of the CDR3 is 15 residues. Germline V gene data show CDR1 as SEHNR and CDR2 as FQNEAQ (reference sequence). After removal of 1 base from V and 6 bases from J, the junction contained 3 bases not matched to a gene. The CDR3 protein is CASSLDGTGVQPQHF. The CDR3 bases are TGTGCCAGCAGCTTAGACGGGACAGGGGTTCAGCCCCAGCATTTT.

V is TRBV6-1 and J is TRBJ1-2; D is ambiguous. V dropped 3 bases and J dropped 4 bases, with 12 bases sitting between them. The germline V gene encodes CDR1 MNHNS and CDR2 SASEGT. CDR3 length: 14 amino acids. CDR3 residues: CASSDGGESYGYTF. Written as DNA, the CDR3 is TGTGCCAGCAGTGATGGTGGGGAGAGCTATGGCTACACCTTC.

This clone was seen just once. This chain links TRBV11-2 with TRBJ1-5; a possible D gene is TRBD1 (5 bases). V was trimmed by 2 bases and J by 3 bases, leaving 14 bases between them. The CDR3 contains 16 residues. Per germline, CDR1 SGHAT and CDR2 FQNNGV. The CDR3 loop is CASSLYPTDNNQPQHF. CDR3 nucleotides: TGTGCCAGCAGCTTATATCCCACGGACAACAATCAGCCCCAGCATTTT. Full variable domain (outside the CDR3, taken from reference TRBV11-2 and TRBJ1-5): EAGVAQSPRYKIIEKRQSVAFWCNPISGHATLYWYQQILGQGPKLLIQFQNNGVVDDSQLPKDRFSAERLKGVDSTLKIQPAKLEDSAVYLCASSLYPTDNNQPQHFGDGTRLSIL.

This clone has only a few counts. The chain recombines TRBV4-2 with TRBJ1-5, with no clear D. The CDR3 contains 14 residues. The germline V gene has CDR1 LGHNA and CDR2 YNFKEQ. Trimming cost V 6 bases and J 0 bases, with 9 bases left between them. This CDR3 is CASRGGNSNQPQHF. The CDR3 DNA reads as TGTGCCAGCAGGGGAGGGAATAGCAATCAGCCCCAGCATTTT.

This clone was found a few times. The CDR3 nucleotides read TGTGCCAGCAGCGAGGGGTGGGGGACAGATACGCAGTATTTT. This gives the protein CASSEGWGTDTQYF. The rearrangement joins TRBV9 to TRBJ2-3; perhaps D is TRBD1 or TRBD2 (5 bases each). The germline gives CDR1 SGDLS, CDR2 YYNGEE. Trimming cost V 3 bases and J 3 bases, with 11 bases left between them. CDR3 length: 14 residues.

This clone was detected only a few times. J is TRBJ2-2 and V is TRBV7-3, with D possibly TRBD2 on 5 matching bases. The CDR3 loop spans 17 amino acids. Germline V gives CDR1 SGHTA, CDR2 FQGTGA. The germline V and J ends were trimmed by 1 base and 3 bases, with 15 bases remaining between them. The CDR3 is CASSLKGGWQHTGELFF. The CDR3 DNA follows: TGTGCCAGCAGCTTAAAGGGCGGGTGGCAACACACCGGGGAGCTGTTTTTT.

The chain employs TRBV7-2 and TRBJ2-3; 12 bases match TRBD2. With V trimmed by 8 bases and J by 4 bases, 10 bases remained unmatched. Germline CDR1 is SGHTA and CDR2 is FQGNSA. The CDR3 loop spans 16 amino acids. In nucleotides, the CDR3 is TGTGCCAGCCGGGCTAGCGGGAGGGCCTATGCAGATACGCAGTATTTT. This sequence encodes CASRASGRAYADTQYF.

This chain joins TRBV11-3 and TRBJ2-1; the match to TRBD2 covers 11 bases. The CDR3 runs 15 residues. The V and J ends lost 2 bases and 4 bases, in that order; junction bases with no gene match: 1. Germline assignment: CDR1 SGHNT and CDR2 YENEEA. The DNA for the CDR3 is TGTGCCAGCAGCTTAAGACTAGCGGGATACAATGAGCAGTTCTTC. It yields the protein CASSLRLAGYNEQFF. Supplemented by reference TRBV11-3 and TRBJ2-1, the full variable domain reads EAGVVQSPRYKIIEKKQPVAFWCNPISGHNTLYWYLQNLGQGPELLIRYENEEAVDDSQLPKDRFSAERLKGVDSTLKIQPAELGDSAVYLCASSLRLAGYNEQFFGPGTRLTVL.

By share of the sample, this clone is medium-sized (0.01 to 0.1%). The chain is built from TRBV5-8 and TRBJ1-2; D is uncertain. V dropped 2 bases and J dropped 3 bases, with 14 bases sitting between them. This CDR3 is 15 amino acids long. The germline gives CDR1 SGHTS, CDR2 YDEGEE. The CDR3 coding sequence is TGTGCCAGCAGCTTTCGTGACTGGGGAGACTATGGCTACACCTTC. This sequence encodes CASSFRDWGDYGYTF.

The chain carries TRBV4-1 and TRBJ2-7; D is possibly TRBD2 (7 bases). Between the trimmed V and J ends, which lost 5 bases and 4 bases, there was a span of 18 bases. CDR1 and CDR2 (germline): MGHRA, YSYEKL. This CDR3 is 15 amino acids long. CDR3 region: CASSRGGGGPYEQYF. The CDR3 DNA reads as TGCGCCAGCAGCAGGGGTGGGGGGGGGCCGTACGAGCAGTACTTC.

The rearrangement links TRBV6-1 to TRBJ2-2; a possible D gene is TRBD1 (6 bases). With 6 bases removed from V and 7 bases from J, the gap between germline ends came to 15 bases. Germline CDR1 reads MNHNS; CDR2 reads SASEGT. The CDR3 length is 14 residues. The DNA of the CDR3 is TGTGCCAGCAGCTTACAGGGAAATGGCGGGGAGCTGTTTTTT. The encoded protein is CASSLQGNGGELFF.

The chain carries TRBV7-2 and TRBJ2-3; D not certain. The V and J ends lost 8 bases and 3 bases respectively, with 15 bases between them. This CDR3 comprises 14 residues. Per the germline V gene, CDR1 is SGHTA and CDR2 is FQGNSA. DNA of the CDR3: TGTGCCAGCTTTTACCCTTTCGCGACAGATACGCAGTATTTT. Translated, it gives CASFYPFATDTQYF.